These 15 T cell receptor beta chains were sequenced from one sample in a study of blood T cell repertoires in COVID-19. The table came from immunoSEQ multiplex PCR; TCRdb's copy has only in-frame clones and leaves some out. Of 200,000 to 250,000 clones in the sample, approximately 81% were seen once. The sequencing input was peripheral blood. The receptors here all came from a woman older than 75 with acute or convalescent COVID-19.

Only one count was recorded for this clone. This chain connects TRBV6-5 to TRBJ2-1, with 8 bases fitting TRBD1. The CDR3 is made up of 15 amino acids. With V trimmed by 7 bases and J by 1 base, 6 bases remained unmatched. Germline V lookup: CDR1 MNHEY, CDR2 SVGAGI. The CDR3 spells CASKVTGVSYNEQFF. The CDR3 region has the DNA TGTGCCAGCAAGGTGACAGGGGTTTCCTACAATGAGCAGTTCTTC.

CDR3 residues: CASRGQGFGETQYF. CDR3 DNA: TGTGCCAGCCGAGGACAGGGTTTCGGGGAGACCCAGTACTTC. The genes are TRBV28 and TRBJ2-5, with 8 bases fitting TRBD1. Trimming removed 8 bases from V and 5 bases from J; junction bases left unmatched: 10. This CDR3 contains 14 residues. Germline V lookup: CDR1 MDHEN, CDR2 SYDVKM.

CDR3 in amino acids: CASSLAQGGNLGPLHF. CDR3 in DNA: TGTGCCAGCAGCTTGGCCCAGGGAGGGAACCTGGGGCCCCTCCACTTT. The chain carries TRBV5-6 and TRBJ1-6; possible D gene TRBD1, 5 bases. Germline assignment: CDR1 SGHDT and CDR2 YYEEEE. Trimming pared 0 bases from V and 13 bases from J, leaving 20 bases between. The CDR3 covers 16 residues. The complete variable domain, with remaining parts taken from reference TRBV5-6 and TRBJ1-6, reads DAGVTQSPTHLIKTRGQQVTLRCSPKSGHDTVSWYQQALGQGPQFIFQYYEEEERQRGNFPDRFSGHQFPNYSSELNVNALLLGDSALYLCASSLAQGGNLGPLHFGNGTRLTVT.

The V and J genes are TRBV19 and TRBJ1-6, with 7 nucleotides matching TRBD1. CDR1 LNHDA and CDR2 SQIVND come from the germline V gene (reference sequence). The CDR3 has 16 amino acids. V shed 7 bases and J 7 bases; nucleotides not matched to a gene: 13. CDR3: CASTTSKGARNSPLHF. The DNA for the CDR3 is TGTGCCAGTACCACGTCGAAGGGGGCGCGGAATTCACCCCTCCACTTT.

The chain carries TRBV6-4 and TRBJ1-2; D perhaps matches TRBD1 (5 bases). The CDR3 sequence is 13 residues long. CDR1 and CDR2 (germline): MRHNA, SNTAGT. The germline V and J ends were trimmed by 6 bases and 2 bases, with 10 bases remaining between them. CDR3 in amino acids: CASSPGSNYGYTF. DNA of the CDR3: TGTGCCAGCAGCCCAGGGTCCAACTATGGCTACACCTTC.

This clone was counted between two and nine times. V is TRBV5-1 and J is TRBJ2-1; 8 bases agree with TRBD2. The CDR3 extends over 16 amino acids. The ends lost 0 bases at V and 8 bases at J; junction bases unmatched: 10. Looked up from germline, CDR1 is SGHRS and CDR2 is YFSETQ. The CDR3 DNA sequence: TGCGCCAGCAGCTTGGTGGCCCGGGGGGGCCACGATGAGCAGTTCTTC. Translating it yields CASSLVARGGHDEQFF.

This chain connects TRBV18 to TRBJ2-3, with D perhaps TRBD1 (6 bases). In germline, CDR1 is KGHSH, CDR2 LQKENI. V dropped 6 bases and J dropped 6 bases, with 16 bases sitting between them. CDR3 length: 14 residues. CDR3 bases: TGTGCCAGCTCGCCCTCCCTTACAGGGGATACGCAGTATTTT. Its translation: CASSPSLTGDTQYF.

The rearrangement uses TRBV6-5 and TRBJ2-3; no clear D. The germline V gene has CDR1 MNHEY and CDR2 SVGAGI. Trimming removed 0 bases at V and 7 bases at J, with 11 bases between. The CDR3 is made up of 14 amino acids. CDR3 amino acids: CASSYSPLGYTQYF. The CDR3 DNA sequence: TGTGCCAGCAGTTACTCCCCTCTCGGGTATACGCAGTATTTT.

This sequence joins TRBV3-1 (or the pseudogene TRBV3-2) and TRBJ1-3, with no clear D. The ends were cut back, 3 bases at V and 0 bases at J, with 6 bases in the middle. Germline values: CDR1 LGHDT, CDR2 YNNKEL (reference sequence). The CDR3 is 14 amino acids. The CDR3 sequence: CASSQASSGNTIYF. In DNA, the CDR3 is TGTGCCAGCAGCCAGGCTAGCTCTGGAAACACCATATATTTT.

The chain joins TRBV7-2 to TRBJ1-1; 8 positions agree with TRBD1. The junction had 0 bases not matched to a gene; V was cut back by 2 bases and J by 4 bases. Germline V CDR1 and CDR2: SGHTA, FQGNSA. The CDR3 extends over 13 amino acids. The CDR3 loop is CASSLTGGTEAFF. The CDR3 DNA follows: TGTGCCAGCAGCTTAACAGGGGGCACTGAAGCTTTCTTT.

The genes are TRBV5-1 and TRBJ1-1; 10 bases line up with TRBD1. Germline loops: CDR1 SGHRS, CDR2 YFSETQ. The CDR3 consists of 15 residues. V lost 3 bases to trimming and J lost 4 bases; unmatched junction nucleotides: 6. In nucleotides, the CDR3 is TGCGCCAGCAGCTCGAGACAGGGGGCCGGCACTGAAGCTTTCTTT. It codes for CASSSRQGAGTEAFF.

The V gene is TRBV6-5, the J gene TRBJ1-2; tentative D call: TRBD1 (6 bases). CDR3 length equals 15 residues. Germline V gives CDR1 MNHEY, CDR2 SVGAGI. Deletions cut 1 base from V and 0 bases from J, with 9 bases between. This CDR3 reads CASSYFGGTNYGYTF. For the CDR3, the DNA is TGTGCCAGCAGTTACTTTGGGGGCACTAACTATGGCTACACCTTC.

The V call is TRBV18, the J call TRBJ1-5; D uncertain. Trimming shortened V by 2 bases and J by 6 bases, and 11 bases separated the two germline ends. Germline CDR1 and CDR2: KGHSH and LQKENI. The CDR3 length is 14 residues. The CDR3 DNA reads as TGTGCCAGCTCACCAGGCAGGATTGGTCAGCCCCAGCATTTT. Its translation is CASSPGRIGQPQHF.

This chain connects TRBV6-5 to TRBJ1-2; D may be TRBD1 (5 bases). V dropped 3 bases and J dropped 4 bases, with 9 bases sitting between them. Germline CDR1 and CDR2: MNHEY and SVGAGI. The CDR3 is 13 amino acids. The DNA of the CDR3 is TGTGCCAGCAGTTATCAGGGATCCTATGGCTACACCTTC. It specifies CASSYQGSYGYTF.

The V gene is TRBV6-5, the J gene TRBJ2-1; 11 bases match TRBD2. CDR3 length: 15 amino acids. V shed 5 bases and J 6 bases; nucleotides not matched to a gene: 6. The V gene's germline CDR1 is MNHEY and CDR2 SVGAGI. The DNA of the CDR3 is TGTGCCAGCAGTACCCCTAGCGGGGGGCTCAATGAGCAGTTCTTC. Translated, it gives CASSTPSGGLNEQFF.